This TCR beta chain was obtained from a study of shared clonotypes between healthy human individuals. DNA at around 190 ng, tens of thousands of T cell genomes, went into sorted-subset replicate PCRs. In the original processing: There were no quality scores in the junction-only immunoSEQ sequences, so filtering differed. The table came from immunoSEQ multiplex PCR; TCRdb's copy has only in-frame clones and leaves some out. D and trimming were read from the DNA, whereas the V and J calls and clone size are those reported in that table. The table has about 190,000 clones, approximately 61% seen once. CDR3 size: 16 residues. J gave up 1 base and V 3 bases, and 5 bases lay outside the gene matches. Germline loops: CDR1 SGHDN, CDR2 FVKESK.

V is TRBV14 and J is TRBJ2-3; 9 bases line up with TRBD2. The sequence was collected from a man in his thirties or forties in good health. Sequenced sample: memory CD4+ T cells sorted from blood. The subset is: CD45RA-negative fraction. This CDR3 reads CASSHLAGQGTDTQYF. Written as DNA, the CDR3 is TGTGCCAGCAGCCATCTAGCGGGGCAGGGCACAGATACGCAGTATTTT.